This is a list of T cell receptor beta chains from one sample in a study of blood T cells in healthy people across ages. One entry per CDR3 protein results from TCRdb running MiXCR on the 5' RACE reads. The sample lists around 500,000 distinct CDR3 sequences, approximately 26% occurring once. This same sample was also part of a study on T cells of mothers and their children.

Sequencing input: blood. The receptors come from a boy between 2 and 15 years old in good health. Both conserved end residues are part of each CDR3. A D gene is named only where the DNA matches it firmly. Expanded clones get a size class; other rows say once, few or many, or leave the size out.

clone_size j_call cdr3_length v_call d_call cdr3_aa cdr3_nt
- TRBJ2-3 10 TRBV24-1 - CALDVGTQYF TGTGCCCTTGACGTGGGTACGCAGTATTTT
few TRBJ2-2 15 TRBV24-1 - CATSDSRELSRELFF TGTGCCACCAGTGATTCCCGGGAGTTGTCCCGGGAGCTGTTTTTT
many TRBJ2-3 14 TRBV12-5 - CASGPEGVTDTQYF TGTGCTAGTGGGCCCGAAGGGGTTACAGATACGCAGTATTTT
- TRBJ1-2 12 TRBV29-1 TRBD1 CSGTGTGDGYTF TGCAGCGGGACCGGGACAGGGGATGGCTACACCTTC
few TRBJ2-3 14 TRBV5-1 - CASSLFDRTDTQYF TGCGCCAGCAGCTTGTTCGACAGAACAGATACGCAGTATTTT
- TRBJ2-1 16 TRBV11-2 - CASSLVRGPSYNEQFF TGTGCCAGCAGCTTAGTTCGCGGGCCCTCCTACAATGAGCAGTTCTTC
- TRBJ2-5 14 TRBV5-1 TRBD1 CASSLDRGGETQYF TGCGCCAGCAGCCTCGACAGGGGGGGAGAGACCCAGTACTTC
- TRBJ2-2 15 TRBV7-2 - CASSRTPGNTGELFF TGTGCCAGCAGCCGGACGCCCGGCAACACCGGGGAGCTGTTTTTT
- TRBJ1-5 14 TRBV30 TRBD1 CAWSDRGLNQPQHF TGTGCCTGGAGTGACAGGGGGCTAAATCAGCCCCAGCATTTT
once TRBJ2-3 14 TRBV20-1 TRBD2 CSVITSGRLNTQYF TGCAGTGTTATTACTAGCGGGAGATTAAATACGCAGTATTTT